The T cell receptor (beta chain) under discussion was sequenced for a study of PD-1 blockade in classical Hodgkin lymphoma. Sequencing was performed with immunoSEQ multiplex PCR; in TCRdb, only in-frame clones are kept and a portion is missing. Among roughly 20,000 clones listed, around 87% were seen once. CDR3 length: 13 amino acids. Trimming cost V 6 bases and J 5 bases, with 11 bases left between them. Germline values: CDR1 MNHEY, CDR2 SVGAGI. Indicated time point: newly diagnosed, previously untreated cHL patient sample. Thawed PBMCs were subjected to magnetic negative selection, which yielded isolated CD8+ T cells.

V is TRBV6-5 and J is TRBJ1-5, with a weak D call TRBD1 (5 bases). Sample: CD8+ T cells from blood. The TCR was taken from a human donor with classical Hodgkin lymphoma. The CDR3 loop reads CASRAGPYQPQHF. CDR3 nucleotide sequence: TGTGCCAGCAGGGCGGGACCCTATCAGCCCCAGCATTTT.